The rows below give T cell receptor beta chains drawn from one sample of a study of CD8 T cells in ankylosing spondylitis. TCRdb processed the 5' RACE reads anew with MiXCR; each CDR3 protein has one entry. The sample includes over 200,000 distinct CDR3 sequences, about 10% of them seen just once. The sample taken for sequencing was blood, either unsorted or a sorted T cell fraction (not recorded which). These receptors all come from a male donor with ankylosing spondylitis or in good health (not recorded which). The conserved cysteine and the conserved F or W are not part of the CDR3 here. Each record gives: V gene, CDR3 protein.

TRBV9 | ASSVDGGGPLEQY
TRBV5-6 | ASSFTHQEGGYT
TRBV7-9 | ASSFRGTSTGELF
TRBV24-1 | ATSDGARSRLRPQH
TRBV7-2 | ASSLGRGNTEAF
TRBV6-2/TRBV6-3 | ASLTEQGNSYEQY
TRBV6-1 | ASSEQPTGGAKNIQY
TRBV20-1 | SASSRQGKDTEAF
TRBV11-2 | ASTLRLGTQY
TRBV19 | ASNPRPGGGVNTEAF
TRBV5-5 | ASSSRDMETQY
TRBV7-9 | ASSPIGGNAGNTIY
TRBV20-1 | SARVGLAGVPGELF
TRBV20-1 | SASPRTSGDYNEQF
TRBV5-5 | ASSRDSLNEQF
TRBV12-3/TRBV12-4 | ASTESGGAEETQY
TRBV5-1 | ASSKEGTGNYGYT
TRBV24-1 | ATSDSTGAGNQPQH
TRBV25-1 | ASSAGGTQH
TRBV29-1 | SVMPLQETQY
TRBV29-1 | SVRGRGAADTQY
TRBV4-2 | ASSQVRSGGAGELF
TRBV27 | ASSSSYNSPLH
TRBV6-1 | ASNGGQGDQDQPQH
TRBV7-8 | ASSVSGGQDTQY
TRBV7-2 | ASSLSLAGRYNEQF
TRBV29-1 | SVQGGFTGELF
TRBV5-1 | ASSPGQSYNEQF
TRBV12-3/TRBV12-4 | ASALTTGSAGELF
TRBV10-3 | AISGGGSTDTQY
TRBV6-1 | ATRTATGNTGELF
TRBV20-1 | SAGGGRANYGYT
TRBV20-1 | SAREDRETQY
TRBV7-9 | ASSLDGWWAF
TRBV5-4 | ASSLSRGSSPGELF
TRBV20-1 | SARDLGWESPLH
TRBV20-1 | SARGQTRGERVAKNIQY
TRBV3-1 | ASSEGTGINYGYT
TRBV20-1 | SAIRDRGPSEQY
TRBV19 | ASAGLAGDTDTQY
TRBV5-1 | ASSTSGPNTGELF
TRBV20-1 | SALSPRGTDTQY
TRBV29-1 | SVEGVKETQY
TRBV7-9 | ASSSTGRTNEKLF
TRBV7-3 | ASSLREGETQY
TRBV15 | ATSRDMTDTQY
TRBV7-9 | ASSMDRTNYGYT
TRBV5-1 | ASSLGGLAGGRYNEQF
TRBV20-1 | SASPMGSTDTQY
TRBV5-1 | ASSLGGDRASPLH
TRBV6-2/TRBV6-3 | ASSYILQGDRGTDTQY
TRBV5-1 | ASSWDGSSGANVLT
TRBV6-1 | ASRSPGQESTEAF
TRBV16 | ASSQFPPEDTANYGYT
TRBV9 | ASNPMGANTGELF